The 7 T cell receptor beta chains below all came from one sample that was sequenced in a study of T-cell memory formation after mild COVID-19. TCRdb itself ran the 5' RACE reads through MiXCR, one entry per CDR3 protein. The table includes around 450,000 distinct CDR3 sequences, roughly 26% detected once. Sequenced input: PBMCs or a T cell subset sorted from them (not recorded which). These receptors were taken from an adult woman who had mild COVID-19 (a few samples of this study predate the infection). Cell type and time point are not known.

The chain couples TRBV4-3 to TRBJ2-4, with D possibly being TRBD2 (5 bases). The CDR3 totals 16 residues. The germline CDR1 and CDR2 sequences are LGHNA and YSLEER. V lost 1 base and J lost 1, with 11 bases in between. In nucleotides, the CDR3 is TGCGCCAGCAGCCAAGTACTCGGGATTGCCAAAAACATTCAGTACTTC. Protein sequence: CASSQVLGIAKNIQYF.

The chain joins TRBV5-1 to TRBJ2-7; TRBD2 might be the D (5 bases). The V and J ends lost 2 bases and 4 bases respectively, with 16 bases between them. There are 15 residues in the CDR3. Germline CDR1 and CDR2: SGHRS and YFSETQ. In nucleotides, the CDR3 is TGCGCCAGCAGCTTAGCTCTCATCGGGGAATACGAGCAGTACTTC. Translation: CASSLALIGEYEQYF. The full variable domain, rest sourced from reference TRBV5-1 and TRBJ2-7, is KAGVTQTPRYLIKTRGQQVTLSCSPISGHRSVSWYQQTPGQGLQFLFEYFSETQRNKGNFPGRFSGRQFSNSRSEMNVSTLELGDSALYLCASSLALIGEYEQYFGPGTRLTVT.

The chain has TRBV12-3 or TRBV12-4 and TRBJ1-2; 9 bases match TRBD1. Losses at the gene ends were 7 bases for V and 6 bases for J; bases not matched to a gene: 18. The length of the CDR3 is 17 residues. DNA of the CDR3: TGTGCCAGCAACTCCTATGGGCAGACAGGGGGAGGTCATGGCTACACCTTC. Amino acids: CASNSYGQTGGGHGYTF.

This clonotype was counted only a few times. This chain joins TRBV2 and TRBJ2-5; no firm D call. This CDR3 contains 13 residues. With 6 bases removed from V and 2 bases from J, the gap between germline ends came to 10 bases. Germline V gene lookup returns CDR1 SNHLY and CDR2 FYNNEI. The CDR3: CASSVEGQETQYF. For the CDR3, the DNA is TGTGCCAGCAGCGTGGAAGGGCAAGAGACCCAGTACTTC.

This clonotype was seen more than once but under ten times. The CDR3 bases are TGTGCCGGCGCGCGGCAGGGTGGGAACACTGAAGCTTTCTTT. It yields the protein CAGARQGGNTEAFF. The rearrangement links TRBV7-9 to TRBJ1-1; D is perhaps TRBD1 (5 bases). CDR3 length: 14 residues. Germline CDR1 is SEHNR and CDR2 is FQNEAQ (reference sequence). Between the trimmed V and J ends, which lost 11 bases and 1 base, there was a span of 17 bases.

This chain uses TRBV20-1 with TRBJ2-1, with D maybe TRBD2 (6 bases). The CDR3 runs to 16 residues. CDR1 and CDR2 from the germline V gene are DFQATT and SNEGSKA (reference sequence). The V end was cut by 2 bases, the J end by 9 bases, with 23 bases between. CDR3 sequence: CSARPFEEGQSSEQFF. Here the CDR3 DNA reads TGCAGTGCTAGACCTTTTGAGGAGGGCCAATCCAGTGAGCAGTTCTTC.

The CDR3, as DNA: TGTGCCAGCTCACCCGGGGGGGGCATCGCAGATACGCAGTATTTT. Encoded protein: CASSPGGGIADTQYF. The V call is TRBV18, the J call TRBJ2-3; TRBD2 agrees at 8 bases. Germline lookup yields CDR1 KGHSH and CDR2 LQKENI. Unmatched junction bases numbered 6, after V lost 3 bases and J lost 4 bases. The CDR3 loop spans 15 amino acids.